The sequence of this TCR beta chain was determined in a study of T-cell reconstitution after alpha-beta-depleted transplantation in children. The study, taken as a whole, reports: For some patients, TCRbeta diversity was high at day 60 because of recipient T cells and thymic progenitors that survived. Several hundred expanded graft clones reportedly were the source of alpha-beta T cells about two months after transplant. One year after transplant, T-cell counts and diversity came mostly from newly produced T cells.

Preparing the TCRbeta library involved the use of unique molecular identifiers. TCRdb independently ran MiXCR on the PCR reads; one entry per CDR3 protein. The sample has 700,000 to 950,000 distinct CDR3 sequences; roughly 15% are singletons. This clonotype has at least ten counts. Its antigen is undetermined. The CDR3 totals 16 residues. Trimming stripped 5 bases from V and 3 bases from J, with 16 bases between. V usage is TRBV12-3 or TRBV12-4 and J usage is TRBJ2-2; perhaps TRBD2 as D (6 bases). The sample was PBMCs, mostly from graft donor cells, taken 360 days after TCRalphabeta/CD19-depleted stem cell transplant. This receptor was obtained from a male patient younger than 18 who had a stem cell transplant for acute lymphoblastic leukemia, so the T cells may come from the graft donor. The DNA of the CDR3 is TGTGCCAGCAGTGAGCGGGTGCCTCCGGACACCGGGGAGCTGTTTTTT. It is translated as CASSERVPPDTGELFF.